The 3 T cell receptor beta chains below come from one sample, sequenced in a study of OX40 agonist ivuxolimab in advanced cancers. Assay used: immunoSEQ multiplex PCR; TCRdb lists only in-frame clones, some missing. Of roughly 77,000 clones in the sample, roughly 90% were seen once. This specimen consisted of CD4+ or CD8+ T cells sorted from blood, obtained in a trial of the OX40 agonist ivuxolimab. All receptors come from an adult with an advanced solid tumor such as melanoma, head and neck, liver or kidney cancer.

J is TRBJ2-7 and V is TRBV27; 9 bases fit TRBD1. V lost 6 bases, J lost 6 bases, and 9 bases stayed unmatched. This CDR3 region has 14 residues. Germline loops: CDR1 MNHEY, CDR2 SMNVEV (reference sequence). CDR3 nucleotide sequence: TGTGCCAGCAGCAGGTCCGACAGGGGGGGCGAGCAGTACTTC. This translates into CASSRSDRGGEQYF.

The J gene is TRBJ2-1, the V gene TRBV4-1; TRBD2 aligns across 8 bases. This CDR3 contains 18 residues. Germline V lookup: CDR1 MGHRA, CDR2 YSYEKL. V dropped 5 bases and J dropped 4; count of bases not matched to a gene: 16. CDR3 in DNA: TGCGCCAGCAGCTCAAAGCCCCGGACTAGCAGCATATACAATGAGCAGTTCTTC. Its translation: CASSSKPRTSSIYNEQFF.

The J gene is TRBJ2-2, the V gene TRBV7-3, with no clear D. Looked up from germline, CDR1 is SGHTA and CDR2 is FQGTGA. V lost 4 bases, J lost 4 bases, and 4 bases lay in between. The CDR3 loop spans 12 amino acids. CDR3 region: CASSSITGELFF. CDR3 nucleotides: TGTGCCAGCAGCTCCATCACCGGGGAGCTGTTTTTT. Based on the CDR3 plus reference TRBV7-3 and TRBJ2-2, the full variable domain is GAGVSQTPSNKVTEKGKYVELRCDPISGHTALYWYRQSLGQGPEFLIYFQGTGAADDSGLPNDRFFAVRPEGSVSTLKIQRTERGDSAVYLCASSSITGELFFGEGSRLTVL.